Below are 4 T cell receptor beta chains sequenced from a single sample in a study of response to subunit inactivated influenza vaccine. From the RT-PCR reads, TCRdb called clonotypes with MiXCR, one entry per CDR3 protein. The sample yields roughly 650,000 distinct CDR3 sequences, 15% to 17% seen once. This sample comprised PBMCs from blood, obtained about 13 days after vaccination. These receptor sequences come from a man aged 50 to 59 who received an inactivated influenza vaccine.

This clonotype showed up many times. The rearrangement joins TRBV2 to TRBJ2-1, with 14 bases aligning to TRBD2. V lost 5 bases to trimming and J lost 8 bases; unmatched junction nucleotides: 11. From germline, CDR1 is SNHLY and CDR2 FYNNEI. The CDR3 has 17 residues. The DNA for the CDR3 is TGTGCCAGCAGTTTCCCGACTAGCGGGAGGGTGTGGGATGAGCAGTTCTTC. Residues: CASSFPTSGRVWDEQFF.

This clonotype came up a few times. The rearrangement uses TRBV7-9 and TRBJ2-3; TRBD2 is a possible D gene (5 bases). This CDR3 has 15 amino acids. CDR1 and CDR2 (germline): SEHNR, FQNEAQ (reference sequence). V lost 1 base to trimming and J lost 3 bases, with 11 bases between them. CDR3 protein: CASSLVQRGTDTQYF. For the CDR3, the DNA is TGTGCCAGCAGCTTAGTTCAGCGAGGGACAGATACGCAGTATTTT.

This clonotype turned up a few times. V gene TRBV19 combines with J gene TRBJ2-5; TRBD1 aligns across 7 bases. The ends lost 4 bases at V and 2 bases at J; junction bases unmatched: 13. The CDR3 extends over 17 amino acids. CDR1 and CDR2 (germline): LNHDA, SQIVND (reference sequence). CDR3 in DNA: TGTGCCAGTAGTACGGTGCCGAGACAGGGTAATCAAGAGACCCAGTACTTC. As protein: CASSTVPRQGNQETQYF.

The CDR3 loop is CATSEALGGRSYNEQFF. CDR3 nucleotides: TGTGCCACCAGTGAGGCCCTGGGGGGCCGATCCTACAATGAGCAGTTCTTC. The gene calls are TRBV24-1 and TRBJ2-1; D tentatively fits TRBD1 or TRBD2 (6 bases each). CDR1 KGHDR and CDR2 SFDVKD come from the germline V gene. The V end lost 4 bases, the J end lost 1 base, and 16 bases lay between the germline ends. The CDR3 spans 17 residues.